In its sample, the clone carrying this TCR beta chain was seen a few times. Its antigen is not identified. These data are taken from a study of beta chain features in type 1 diabetes. Points from the study as a whole: Shortening that was moderate but significant affected the TCRB CDR3s of Type 1 diabetes patients in all four CD4+ subsets.

Of the isolated RNA, all was reverse transcribed, and so the sequenced material was expressed TCRB transcripts. The data were produced by immunoSEQ multiplex PCR, yet TCRdb's version contains in-frame clones alone and is incomplete. This table holds 150,000 to 200,000 clones, 9% found once. From germline, CDR1 is SNHLY and CDR2 FYNNEI. The CDR3 is made up of 17 amino acids. V lost 4 bases and J lost 0; bases outside the gene matches: 5. This receptor was taken from a woman aged 25 to 39 with type 1 diabetes. The sequenced sample consisted of central memory CD4+ T cells from blood. This chain links TRBV2 with TRBJ2-3; 12 bases are a match to TRBD2. Here the CDR3 reads CASSAGLAGPSTDTQYF. CDR3 in DNA: TGTGCCAGCAGTGCGGGACTAGCGGGCCCTAGCACAGATACGCAGTATTTT.